The clone carrying this T cell receptor beta chain has a handful of counts. Each CDR3 protein is one row after TCRdb ran MiXCR on the RACE reads. This repertoire shows 300,000 to 450,000 distinct CDR3 sequences, 5.1% found once; its top ten account for 2% to 3%. The data were obtained in a study of human T cells and chemical hapten exposure. On the study more broadly: Per-sample TCR yield variability stemmed mainly from small pooled library volume differences.

The time point: pre-sensitization, week 0. Treatment denoted: therapeutic diphenylcyclopropenone sensitization with weekly scalp DPC. Patients had alopecia, were aged 18 to 70, and were not pregnant. Trimming removed 2 bases from V and 3 bases from J; junction bases left unmatched: 6. The CDR3 runs 15 residues. Germline loops: CDR1 SEHNR, CDR2 FQNEAQ (reference sequence). Specimen: whole blood, collected in connection with sensitization to the hapten diphenylcyclopropenone (DPC). The clonotype was recovered from a woman in her forties or fifties with alopecia areata. Some clones in this sample may be carry-over from other donors' samples. The chain employs TRBV7-9 and TRBJ1-1; TRBD1 agrees at 7 bases. CDR3 in DNA: TGTGCCAGCAGCTTAATAGCAGGGGGAGACACTGAAGCTTTCTTT. Translated, it gives CASSLIAGGDTEAFF. Full variable domain (outside the CDR3, taken from reference TRBV7-9 and TRBJ1-1): DTGVSQNPRHKITKRGQNVTFRCDPISEHNRLYWYRQTLGQGPEFLTYFQNEAQLEKSRLLSDRFSAERPKGSFSTLEIQRTEQGDSAMYLCASSLIAGGDTEAFFGQGTRLTVV.